Described below is a single T cell receptor (beta chain) sequence and its context. Its antigen is not identified. PCR employed 60 Vbeta and 13 Jbeta primers. Repertoires were generated with immunoSEQ multiplex PCR, while TCRdb's copy carries only in-frame clones and drops some. The sample's table shows some 200,000 clones. Trimming shortened V by 0 bases and J by 8 bases, and 13 bases separated the two germline ends. The CDR3 runs 15 residues. Germline V gene sequence: CDR1 MNHEY, CDR2 SVGAGI. This sample is part of a study of cytomegalovirus exposure and HLA in healthy donors. Study as a whole: Among the 398 genotyped donors, approximately 81% were placed in the Caucasian-associated ancestry cluster. Study observations and caveats: A later examination showed that TCR association rates differed by HLA locus, with DRB1 most and HLA-C fewest.

Sequencing used PBMCs. V gene TRBV6-5 combines with J gene TRBJ1-4; possible D gene TRBD1, 6 bases. This TCR derives from a man younger than 45 in good health and CMV-seronegative. The CDR3 is CASSYSRGGKEKLFF. CDR3 bases: TGTGCCAGCAGTTACTCGAGGGGGGGAAAAGAAAAACTGTTTTTT.